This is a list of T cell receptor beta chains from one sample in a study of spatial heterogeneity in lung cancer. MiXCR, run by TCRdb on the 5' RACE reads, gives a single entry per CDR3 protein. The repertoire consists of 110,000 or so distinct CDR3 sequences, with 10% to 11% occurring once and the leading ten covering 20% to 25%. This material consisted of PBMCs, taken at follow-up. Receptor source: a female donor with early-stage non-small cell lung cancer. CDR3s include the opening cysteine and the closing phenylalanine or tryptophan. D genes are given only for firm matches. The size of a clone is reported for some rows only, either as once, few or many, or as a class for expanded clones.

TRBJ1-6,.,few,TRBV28,CASSFFPRLNSPLHF,TGTGCCAGCAGTTTCTTTCCACGATTAAATTCACCCCTCCACTTT
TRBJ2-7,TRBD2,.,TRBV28,CASSRTSGRSLEQYF,TGTGCCAGCAGTCGGACTAGCGGGAGGTCTCTCGAGCAGTACTTC
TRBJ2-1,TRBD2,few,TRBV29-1,CSVASGTSGVNNEQFF,TGCAGCGTTGCTTCCGGGACTAGCGGAGTTAATAATGAGCAGTTCTTC
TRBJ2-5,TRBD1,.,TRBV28,CASAPWTGQETQYF,TGTGCCAGCGCACCCTGGACAGGCCAAGAGACCCAGTACTTC
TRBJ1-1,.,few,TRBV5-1,CASSFGTWNTEAFF,TGCGCCAGCAGCTTCGGGACTTGGAACACTGAAGCTTTCTTT
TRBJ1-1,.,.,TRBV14,CASSHSPLEAFF,TGTGCCAGCAGCCATTCACCCCTTGAAGCTTTCTTT
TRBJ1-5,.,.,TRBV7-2,CASGRWNSNQPQHF,TGTGCCAGCGGCCGTTGGAATAGCAATCAGCCCCAGCATTTT
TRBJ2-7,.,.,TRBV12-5,CASGPRTVQYEQYF,TGTGCTAGTGGGCCCAGGACAGTCCAGTACGAGCAGTACTTC
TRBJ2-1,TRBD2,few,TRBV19,CAKREDWNEQFF,TGTGCCAAGCGGGAAGATTGGAATGAGCAGTTCTTC
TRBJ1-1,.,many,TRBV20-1,CSALPPGNTEAFF,TGCAGTGCCCTACCCCCAGGGAACACTGAAGCTTTCTTT
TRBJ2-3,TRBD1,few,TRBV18,CASSPGTGTGTDTQYF,TGTGCCAGCTCACCCGGGACAGGGACAGGCACAGATACGCAGTATTTT
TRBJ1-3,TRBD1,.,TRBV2,CASRGQGAGNTIYF,TGTGCCAGCAGGGGACAGGGGGCAGGAAACACCATATATTTT
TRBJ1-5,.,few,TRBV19,CASSTPRGEDQPQHF,TGTGCCAGTAGTACCCCTCGGGGGGAGGATCAGCCCCAGCATTTT
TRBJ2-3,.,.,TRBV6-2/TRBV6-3,CASSYRAGSDTQYF,TGTGCCAGCAGTTACCGCGCCGGGTCAGATACGCAGTATTTT
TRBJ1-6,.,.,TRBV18,CASASSGGLSPLHF,TGTGCCAGCGCTTCTTCTGGGGGGCTTTCACCCCTCCACTTT
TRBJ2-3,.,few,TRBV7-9,CASSFTGADTQYF,TGTGCCAGCAGCTTCACGGGAGCCGATACGCAGTATTTT
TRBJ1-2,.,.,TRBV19,CASSFTIQGNGYTF,TGTGCCAGTAGTTTTACAATACAGGGAAATGGCTACACCTTC
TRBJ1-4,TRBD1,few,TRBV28,CASSLRGPNNEKLFF,TGTGCCAGCAGCCTTAGGGGGCCTAATAATGAAAAACTGTTTTTT
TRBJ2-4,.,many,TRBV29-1,CSVAVGDAGNIQYF,TGCAGCGTTGCGGTGGGAGATGCTGGAAACATTCAGTACTTC
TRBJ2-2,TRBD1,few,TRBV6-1,CASSASGGVRGELFF,TGTGCCAGCAGTGCTTCAGGGGGCGTTCGCGGGGAGCTGTTTTTT
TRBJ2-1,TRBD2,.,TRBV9,CASSARGGRAVYNEQFF,TGTGCCAGCAGCGCCAGGGGCGGGAGGGCAGTTTACAATGAGCAGTTCTTC
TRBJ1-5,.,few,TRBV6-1,CASSETGNQPQHF,TGTGCCAGCAGCGAAACAGGGAATCAGCCCCAGCATTTT
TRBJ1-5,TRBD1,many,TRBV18,CASSTAGGLEQPQHF,TGTGCCAGCTCAACGGCAGGGGGGTTGGAACAGCCCCAGCATTTT
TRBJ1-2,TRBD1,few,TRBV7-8,CASSLGQGPGYTF,TGTGCCAGCAGCTTAGGACAGGGTCCCGGCTACACCTTC
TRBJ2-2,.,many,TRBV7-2,CASSSLGAGELFF,TGTGCCAGCAGCTCCCTAGGGGCCGGGGAGCTGTTTTTT
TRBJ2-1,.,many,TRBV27,CASRLHNEQFF,TGTGCCAGCAGACTACACAATGAGCAGTTCTTC
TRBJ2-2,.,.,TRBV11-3,CASSLEGSSVGELFF,TGTGCCAGCAGCTTAGAGGGCTCTAGCGTCGGGGAGCTGTTTTTT
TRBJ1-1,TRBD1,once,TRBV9,CASSPTGVITEAFF,TGTGCCAGCAGCCCCACAGGGGTTATCACTGAAGCTTTCTTT
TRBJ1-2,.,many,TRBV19,CASNTGNYGYTF,TGTGCCAGCAATACAGGGAACTATGGCTACACCTTC
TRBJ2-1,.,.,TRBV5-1,CASSTATGSYNEQFF,TGCGCCAGCAGCACCGCGACAGGCTCCTACAATGAGCAGTTCTTC
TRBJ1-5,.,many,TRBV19,CASSTQGGQPQHF,TGTGCCAGTAGTACCCAGGGAGGTCAGCCCCAGCATTTT
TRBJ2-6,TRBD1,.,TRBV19,CASSTGTGVSGANVLTF,TGTGCCAGTAGTACAGGGACAGGGGTATCTGGGGCCAACGTCCTGACTTTC
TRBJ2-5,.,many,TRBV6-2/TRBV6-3,CASRRDSSKETQYF,TGTGCCAGCAGAAGAGACTCTAGCAAAGAGACCCAGTACTTC
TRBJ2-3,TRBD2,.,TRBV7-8,CASSTSGRTDTQYF,TGTGCCAGCAGCACTAGCGGGAGGACAGATACGCAGTATTTT
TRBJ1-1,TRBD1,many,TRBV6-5,CASRRTGYTEAFF,TGTGCCAGCAGAAGGACAGGTTACACTGAAGCTTTCTTT
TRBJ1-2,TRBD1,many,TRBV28,CASSYRGYRGYTF,TGTGCCAGCAGTTACAGGGGGTACCGTGGCTACACCTTC
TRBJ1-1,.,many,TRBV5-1,CASSLGELGLGEAFF,TGCGCCAGCAGCTTGGGGGAATTGGGTCTGGGTGAAGCTTTCTTT
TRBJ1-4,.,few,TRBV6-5,CASSYGAEPNEKLFF,TGTGCCAGCAGTTACGGGGCAGAGCCGAATGAAAAACTGTTTTTT
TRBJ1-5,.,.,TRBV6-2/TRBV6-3,CASSYGQSQHF,TGTGCCAGCAGTTACGGGCAGTCCCAGCATTTT
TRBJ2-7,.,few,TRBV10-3,CAISPTGTASYEQYF,TGTGCCATCAGCCCCACCGGGACTGCCTCCTACGAGCAGTACTTC
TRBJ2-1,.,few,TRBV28,CASRPSQGGGEQFF,TGTGCCAGTAGGCCTTCCCAGGGGGGAGGTGAGCAGTTCTTC
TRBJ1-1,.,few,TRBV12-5,CASGLNQGLSEAFF,TGTGCTAGTGGTTTAAACCAGGGGTTGTCTGAAGCTTTCTTT
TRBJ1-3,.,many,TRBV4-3,CASSNRGPVSGNTIYF,TGCGCCAGCAGCAATCGAGGTCCGGTCTCTGGAAACACCATATATTTT
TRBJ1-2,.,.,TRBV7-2,CASTKSGGNYGYTF,TGTGCCAGCACCAAGTCTGGCGGCAACTATGGCTACACCTTC
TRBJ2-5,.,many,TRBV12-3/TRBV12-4,CASSPRRQIQETQYF,TGTGCCAGCAGTCCCCGTAGACAGATCCAAGAGACCCAGTACTTC
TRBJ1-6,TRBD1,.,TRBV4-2,CASSQGQGVNSPLHF,TGTGCCAGCAGCCAAGGACAGGGGGTCAATTCACCCCTCCACTTT
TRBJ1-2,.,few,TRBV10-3,CAISEQQVAYGYTF,TGTGCCATCAGTGAGCAGCAGGTGGCCTATGGCTACACCTTC
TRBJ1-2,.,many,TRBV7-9,CASSLAGYGYTF,TGTGCCAGCAGTTTAGCAGGTTATGGCTACACCTTC
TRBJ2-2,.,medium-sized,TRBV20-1,CSATRRLEGYNTGELFF,TGCAGTGCTACTCGACGGTTGGAGGGATATAACACCGGGGAGCTGTTTTTT
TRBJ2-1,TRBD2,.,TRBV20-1,CSAKAPRTSGLRLTYNEQFF,TGCAGTGCTAAAGCCCCTCGGACTAGCGGCCTGAGGCTGACCTACAATGAGCAGTTCTTC
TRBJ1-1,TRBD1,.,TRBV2,CASSRDRLQMNTEAFF,TGTGCCAGCAGCCGGGACAGACTACAGATGAACACTGAAGCTTTCTTT